These 7 T cell receptor beta chains were all obtained from the same sample, sequenced in a study of cytomegalovirus exposure and HLA in healthy donors. PCR primers comprised 60 Vbeta and 13 Jbeta primers. Repertoires were generated with immunoSEQ multiplex PCR, while TCRdb's copy carries only in-frame clones and drops some. In all, the sample yields 200,000 to 250,000 clones. The specimen was PBMCs. The source is a woman aged 25 to 39 in good health and CMV-seropositive.

The rearrangement joins TRBV5-4 to TRBJ2-1; the match to TRBD2 covers 7 bases. This CDR3 contains 14 residues. After removal of 6 bases from V and 1 base from J, the junction contained 4 bases not matched to a gene. Germline V gene lookup returns CDR1 SGHNT and CDR2 YYREEE (reference sequence). The CDR3 DNA is TGTGCCAGCACCTTCGGGGGGTCCTACAATGAGCAGTTCTTC. Its translation is CASTFGGSYNEQFF.

The chain employs TRBV28 and TRBJ2-7; 9 bases fit TRBD2. The V and J ends lost 9 bases and 5 bases, in that order; junction bases with no gene match: 8. The CDR3 consists of 13 residues. CDR1 is MDHEN and CDR2 is SYDVKM in the germline V gene. The CDR3: CASKGTSRDEQYF. CDR3 sequence (DNA): TGTGCCAGTAAAGGGACTAGCCGGGACGAGCAGTACTTC.

The J gene is TRBJ1-1, the V gene TRBV6-1; the match to TRBD1 covers 7 bases. V was pared by 5 bases and J by 5 bases, with 8 bases of the junction left unmatched. CDR1 and CDR2 from the germline V gene are MNHNS and SASEGT. This CDR3 has 14 amino acids. The CDR3 region has the DNA TGTGCCAGCAGTTATACGACAGGGAGTACTGAAGCTTTCTTT. This sequence encodes CASSYTTGSTEAFF.

This chain connects TRBV11-2 to TRBJ2-5, with 10 bases aligning to TRBD1. The CDR3 covers 15 residues. The J segment lost 5 bases and the V segment lost 10 bases, leaving 13 bases of the junction unmatched. Germline CDR1 reads SGHAT; CDR2 reads FQNNGV. CDR3 nucleotide sequence: TGTGCCACCTCACGGGACAGGGGTTTCGGGGAGACCCAGTACTTC. Its translation: CATSRDRGFGETQYF.

The chain is built from TRBV4-1 and TRBJ1-6, with 11 bases fitting TRBD1. CDR3 size: 16 residues. The V gene's germline CDR1 is MGHRA and CDR2 YSYEKL. Trimming removed 0 bases from V and 9 bases from J; junction bases left unmatched: 4. The CDR3 DNA reads as TGCGCCAGCAGCCAAGAAGACGGGACAGGGGGTTCACCCCTCCACTTT. It codes for CASSQEDGTGGSPLHF.

V and J are TRBV28 and TRBJ2-7; D unresolved. Trimming took 5 bases from V and 6 from J, leaving 14 bases between them. The CDR3 consists of 13 residues. Germline V CDR1 and CDR2: MDHEN, SYDVKM. CDR3 DNA sequence: TGTGCCAGCAGTCCTCCTCGAGTTTCCGAGCAGTACTTC. It codes for CASSPPRVSEQYF.

The J gene is TRBJ2-3, the V gene TRBV5-4; tentative D call: TRBD1 (6 bases). V was shortened by 4 bases and J by 0 bases, with 12 bases between the two germline ends. From germline, CDR1 is SGHNT and CDR2 YYREEE (reference sequence). The CDR3 extends over 15 amino acids. CDR3 sequence (DNA): TGTGCCAGCAGCCTCAGGGGAACTAGCACAGATACGCAGTATTTT. Amino acids: CASSLRGTSTDTQYF.